This record covers a single TCR beta chain. Its antigen remains unidentified. TCRdb passed the reads through MiXCR, listing each CDR3 protein once. This sample yields some 150,000 distinct CDR3 sequences, of which about 32% are seen a single time; about 52% belongs to the top ten. The sample originates from a study of T cell repertoires in cytomegalovirus infection. The sequences come from CD8+ T cells from cultured PBMCs, collected from culture after CMV antigen stimulation. The source is a human donor in good health (CMV status not recorded). Some clones in this sample may be carry-over from other donors' samples.

The CDR3 protein is CASIKTVGTEAFF. The CDR3 coding sequence is TGTGCCAGCATTAAGACAGTAGGCACTGAAGCTTTCTTT. The chain carries TRBV28 and TRBJ1-1; tentative D call: TRBD1 (5 bases). There are 13 residues in the CDR3. Germline CDR1 is MDHEN and CDR2 is SYDVKM. The V end was cut by 7 bases, the J end by 4 bases, with 13 bases between.